These T cell receptor beta chains were read from a single sample in a study of CD8+CD57+ T cells in acquired aplastic anemia. Using its own MiXCR run on the reads, TCRdb lists one record per CDR3 protein. Seen here are 270,000 or so distinct CDR3 sequences, 82% observed once, and the top ten hold 40% to 55%. Specimen: sorted CD4+, CD8+, or CD8+CD57+ T cells (not recorded which) from PBMCs. These receptors all stem from a human donor with aplastic anemia. Both conserved end residues are part of each CDR3. A D gene is named only where the DNA matches it firmly. Some rows mark clone size as missing; the rest say once, few, many or name a class of expanded clone.

D gene: -; CDR3 length: 14; V gene: TRBV15; clone size: -; J gene: TRBJ2-5; CDR3 protein: CATSRRSRHYTQYF; CDR3 DNA: TGTGCCACCAGCAGGCGCTCCAGACACTACACCCAGTACTTC
D gene: -; CDR3 length: 15; V gene: TRBV10-3; clone size: -; J gene: TRBJ1-6; CDR3 protein: CAISGVRGTGSPLHF; CDR3 DNA: TGTGCCATCAGTGGAGTTCGAGGAACGGGGTCACCCCTCCACTTT
D gene: TRBD1; CDR3 length: 15; V gene: TRBV7-2; clone size: -; J gene: TRBJ1-1; CDR3 protein: CASSLDLKGTAEAFF; CDR3 DNA: TGTGCCAGCAGCTTAGATCTGAAAGGGACAGCTGAAGCTTTCTTT
D gene: -; CDR3 length: 14; V gene: TRBV9; clone size: -; J gene: TRBJ1-1; CDR3 protein: CASSVGGASLEAFF; CDR3 DNA: TGTGCCAGCAGCGTAGGGGGGGCTTCCCTAGAAGCTTTCTTT
D gene: -; CDR3 length: 15; V gene: TRBV19; clone size: -; J gene: TRBJ2-3; CDR3 protein: CASSVGGQGTDTQYF; CDR3 DNA: TGTGCCAGTAGCGTAGGGGGACAAGGCACAGATACGCAGTATTTT
D gene: -; CDR3 length: 15; V gene: TRBV15; clone size: once; J gene: TRBJ2-3; CDR3 protein: CASSPGAGVTDTQYF; CDR3 DNA: TGTGCCAGCAGCCCCGGTGCGGGCGTCACAGATACGCAGTATTTT
D gene: -; CDR3 length: 14; V gene: TRBV7-8; clone size: once; J gene: TRBJ2-7; CDR3 protein: CASSLGGVADEQYF; CDR3 DNA: TGTGCCAGCAGCTTAGGGGGAGTAGCCGATGAGCAGTACTTC
D gene: -; CDR3 length: 15; V gene: TRBV7-8; clone size: -; J gene: TRBJ1-2; CDR3 protein: CASSLGGGSDTRYTF; CDR3 DNA: TGTGCCAGCAGCTTAGGGGGAGGGTCCGATACTCGCTATACCTTC
D gene: -; CDR3 length: 13; V gene: TRBV5-1; clone size: -; J gene: TRBJ2-7; CDR3 protein: CASAAPSFDRQYF; CDR3 DNA: TGTGCCAGCGCCGCCCCTAGCTTCGACAGGCAGTACTTC
D gene: -; CDR3 length: 15; V gene: TRBV9; clone size: -; J gene: TRBJ2-1; CDR3 protein: CASSVGHDSQYFEFF; CDR3 DNA: -
D gene: TRBD1; CDR3 length: 19; V gene: TRBV11-3; clone size: -; J gene: TRBJ2-1; CDR3 protein: CASSSRDRGLDYGYNEQFF; CDR3 DNA: TGTGCCAGCAGCTCACGGGACAGGGGCTTGGACTATGGCTACAATGAGCAGTTCTTC
D gene: TRBD1; CDR3 length: 16; V gene: TRBV6-2/TRBV6-3; clone size: -; J gene: TRBJ2-2; CDR3 protein: CASSYSGTGGIGELFF; CDR3 DNA: TGTGCCAGCAGTTACTCGGGGACAGGGGGGATCGGGGAGCTGTTTTTT
D gene: -; CDR3 length: 16; V gene: TRBV7-9; clone size: -; J gene: TRBJ2-1; CDR3 protein: CASSLQGSCGADEQFF; CDR3 DNA: TGTGCCAGCAGCTTACAGGGAAGCTGCGGGGCCGACGAGCAGTTCTTC
D gene: -; CDR3 length: 16; V gene: TRBV7-9; clone size: -; J gene: TRBJ2-3; CDR3 protein: CASSSADTQYFDPQYF; CDR3 DNA: -
D gene: -; CDR3 length: 14; V gene: TRBV9; clone size: -; J gene: TRBJ2-5; CDR3 protein: CASSVGKDEQFFDF; CDR3 DNA: -
D gene: TRBD2; CDR3 length: 13; V gene: TRBV2; clone size: -; J gene: TRBJ2-1; CDR3 protein: CASGQGLAGTLYF; CDR3 DNA: TGTGCCAGCGGGCAGGGACTAGCGGGTACGCTGTATTTC
D gene: -; CDR3 length: 16; V gene: TRBV6-5; clone size: hyperexpanded; J gene: TRBJ2-1; CDR3 protein: CASSQGGGNGQDEQFF; CDR3 DNA: TGTGCCAGCAGCCAGGGGGGCGGAAACGGTCAGGATGAGCAGTTCTTC
D gene: -; CDR3 length: 15; V gene: TRBV9; clone size: once; J gene: TRBJ1-6; CDR3 protein: CASSPGREGNSPLHF; CDR3 DNA: TGTGCCAGCAGTCCCGGGAGAGAGGGTAATTCACCCCTCCACTTT
D gene: -; CDR3 length: 16; V gene: TRBV11-3; clone size: -; J gene: TRBJ2-1; CDR3 protein: CASSLGGANGQDEQFF; CDR3 DNA: TGTGCCAGCAGCTTGGGTGGCGCAAACGGTCAGGATGAGCAGTTCTTC
D gene: -; CDR3 length: 14; V gene: TRBV5-1; clone size: once; J gene: TRBJ2-7; CDR3 protein: CATSGQGHANEQYF; CDR3 DNA: TGTGCCACCAGCGGCCAGGGCCACGCGAACGAGCAGTACTTC
D gene: -; CDR3 length: 15; V gene: TRBV9; clone size: -; J gene: TRBJ2-3; CDR3 protein: CASSLGGGGTDTQYF; CDR3 DNA: TGTGCCAGCAGCTTAGGGGGGGGGGGGACAGATACCCAGTACTTT
D gene: TRBD2; CDR3 length: 17; V gene: TRBV14; clone size: many; J gene: TRBJ2-3; CDR3 protein: CASSPTWSGVSTDTQYF; CDR3 DNA: TGTGCCAGCAGCCCGACCTGGAGCGGGGTCAGCACAGATACGCAGTATTTT
D gene: -; CDR3 length: 16; V gene: TRBV25-1; clone size: -; J gene: TRBJ2-3; CDR3 protein: CASSSTTGGLADTQYF; CDR3 DNA: TGTGCCAGCAGCTCAACTACCGGAGGGCTCGCAGATACGCAGTATTTT
D gene: -; CDR3 length: 16; V gene: TRBV7-3; clone size: -; J gene: TRBJ1-1; CDR3 protein: CASSSSGAWGETQAFF; CDR3 DNA: TGTGCCAGCAGTTCTAGCGGGGCTTGGGGAGAGACCCAAGCTTTCTTT
D gene: -; CDR3 length: 13; V gene: TRBV20-1; clone size: -; J gene: TRBJ1-1; CDR3 protein: CSARAGSNTEAFF; CDR3 DNA: TGCAGTGCTAGAGCGGGATCGAACACTGAAGCTTTCTTT
D gene: -; CDR3 length: 14; V gene: TRBV7-9; clone size: -; J gene: TRBJ2-3; CDR3 protein: CASSFPRSAGSDEF; CDR3 DNA: TGTGCCAGCAGCTTTCCGAGAAGCGCCGGGAGCGATGAGTTT
D gene: -; CDR3 length: 13; V gene: TRBV7-6; clone size: many; J gene: TRBJ1-1; CDR3 protein: CASSLGGHTEAFF; CDR3 DNA: TGTGCCAGCAGCCTTGGGGGGCACACTGAAGCTTTCTTT
D gene: TRBD1; CDR3 length: 16; V gene: TRBV5-5; clone size: -; J gene: TRBJ1-5; CDR3 protein: CASSLDRDSRNQPQHF; CDR3 DNA: TGTGCCAGCAGCTTGGACAGGGACAGCCGCAATCAGCCCCAGCATTTT
D gene: -; CDR3 length: 14; V gene: TRBV2; clone size: -; J gene: TRBJ2-3; CDR3 protein: CASGVAAVPVTQYF; CDR3 DNA: TGTGCCAGCGGAGTGGCGGCAGTCCCCGTTACGCAGTATTTT
D gene: -; CDR3 length: 16; V gene: TRBV7-9; clone size: -; J gene: TRBJ2-1; CDR3 protein: CASSLPSGDAYNEQFF; CDR3 DNA: TGTGCCAGCAGCTTACCAAGCGGCGACGCGTACAATGAGCAGTTCTTC
D gene: -; CDR3 length: 14; V gene: TRBV7-8; clone size: -; J gene: TRBJ2-7; CDR3 protein: CASSGRGRPYTQYF; CDR3 DNA: TGTGCCAGCAGCGGACGGGGCCGACCCTATACGCAGTATTTC
D gene: TRBD2; CDR3 length: 20; V gene: TRBV5-4; clone size: few; J gene: TRBJ2-1; CDR3 protein: CASSFTTGTSGSRNYNEQFF; CDR3 DNA: TGTGCCAGCAGCTTTACTACCGGGACTAGCGGGAGTCGGAACTACAATGAGCAGTTCTTC
D gene: -; CDR3 length: 13; V gene: TRBV15; clone size: -; J gene: TRBJ2-3; CDR3 protein: CATSRGSEQETQF; CDR3 DNA: TGTGCCACCAGCAGAGGCAGCGAGCAAGAGACCCAGTTT
D gene: TRBD2; CDR3 length: 17; V gene: TRBV5-1; clone size: many; J gene: TRBJ2-5; CDR3 protein: CASSLELAGALQETQYF; CDR3 DNA: TGCGCCAGCAGCTTGGAACTAGCGGGGGCCCTCCAAGAGACCCAGTACTTC
D gene: TRBD1; CDR3 length: 14; V gene: TRBV9; clone size: once; J gene: TRBJ2-4; CDR3 protein: CASSATGGGNIQYF; CDR3 DNA: TGTGCCAGCAGCGCGACAGGGGGTGGGAACATTCAGTACTTC
D gene: -; CDR3 length: 15; V gene: TRBV7-9; clone size: -; J gene: TRBJ1-2; CDR3 protein: CASSLTGGGDYGETF; CDR3 DNA: TGTGCCAGCAGCTTGACAGGAGGCGGGGACTACGGTGAGACCTTC
D gene: TRBD2; CDR3 length: 15; V gene: TRBV7-9; clone size: -; J gene: TRBJ2-3; CDR3 protein: CASSFERSGGGEEYF; CDR3 DNA: TGTGCCAGCAGCTTTGAAAGAAGCGGGGGGGGCGAGGAGTATTTT
D gene: -; CDR3 length: 17; V gene: TRBV7-9; clone size: -; J gene: TRBJ2-1; CDR3 protein: CASSQAPLEGGPGEQFF; CDR3 DNA: TGTGCCAGCAGCCAAGCGCCCCTAGAGGGAGGACCGGGTGAGCAGTTCTTC
D gene: -; CDR3 length: 14; V gene: TRBV7-3; clone size: -; J gene: TRBJ2-5; CDR3 protein: CATSRGADHVTHYF; CDR3 DNA: TGTGCCACCAGCAGAGGGGCAGACCACGTGACCCACTACTTC
D gene: -; CDR3 length: 14; V gene: TRBV7-9; clone size: -; J gene: TRBJ2-3; CDR3 protein: CASSLARGEQYFGF; CDR3 DNA: -
D gene: -; CDR3 length: 14; V gene: TRBV7-8; clone size: -; J gene: TRBJ1-5; CDR3 protein: CASSFYPDETALSF; CDR3 DNA: TGTGCCAGCAGCTTTTATCCAGACGAGACAGCCCTTTCCTTT
D gene: -; CDR3 length: 15; V gene: TRBV7-2; clone size: -; J gene: TRBJ1-1; CDR3 protein: CASSLDVAGDTGSFF; CDR3 DNA: TGTGCCAGCAGCTTGGATGTGGCAGGGGACACTGGCTCTTTCTTT
D gene: -; CDR3 length: 13; V gene: TRBV2; clone size: -; J gene: TRBJ1-5; CDR3 protein: CATSGLVGHAQHF; CDR3 DNA: TGTGCCACCAGTGGTCTCGTGGGTCATGCCCAGCATTTT
D gene: TRBD2; CDR3 length: 14; V gene: TRBV20-1; clone size: -; J gene: TRBJ2-5; CDR3 protein: CSALLAGGWETQYF; CDR3 DNA: TGCAGTGCTTTACTGGCGGGAGGGTGGGAGACCCAGTACTTC
D gene: -; CDR3 length: 15; V gene: TRBV9; clone size: -; J gene: TRBJ1-5; CDR3 protein: CASRERYTSGQPQHF; CDR3 DNA: TGTGCCAGCAGAGAAAGGTACACTTCAGGTCAGCCCCAGCATTTT
D gene: TRBD2; CDR3 length: 15; V gene: TRBV7-9; clone size: -; J gene: TRBJ2-1; CDR3 protein: CASSFQRSGGYDQFF; CDR3 DNA: TGTGCCAGCAGCTTTCAAAGAAGCGGGGGATATGATCAGTTCTTC
D gene: -; CDR3 length: 13; V gene: TRBV7-3; clone size: -; J gene: TRBJ2-3; CDR3 protein: CASRDSGTEGQYF; CDR3 DNA: TGTGCCAGCAGGGACAGCGGGACTGAGGGGCAGTATTTT
D gene: -; CDR3 length: 16; V gene: TRBV7-9; clone size: -; J gene: TRBJ1-2; CDR3 protein: CASSNQRETQHDGYTF; CDR3 DNA: TGTGCCAGCAGCAACCAGAGAGAGACCCAGCACGACGGCTACACCTTC
D gene: -; CDR3 length: 13; V gene: TRBV7-2; clone size: -; J gene: TRBJ1-6; CDR3 protein: CASSVGPNYPLLF; CDR3 DNA: TGTGCCAGCAGTGTAGGCCCCAATTATCCACTCCTCTTT
D gene: -; CDR3 length: 14; V gene: TRBV7-6; clone size: -; J gene: TRBJ1-2; CDR3 protein: CASSSDAEPPLHFF; CDR3 DNA: TGCGCCAGCAGCTCGGACGCCGAGCCACCCCTCCACTTTTTC
D gene: -; CDR3 length: 14; V gene: TRBV7-9; clone size: -; J gene: TRBJ2-3; CDR3 protein: CASSVWDSCGTNDF; CDR3 DNA: TGTGCCAGCAGCGTATGGGACAGCTGCGGGACGAACGATTTT